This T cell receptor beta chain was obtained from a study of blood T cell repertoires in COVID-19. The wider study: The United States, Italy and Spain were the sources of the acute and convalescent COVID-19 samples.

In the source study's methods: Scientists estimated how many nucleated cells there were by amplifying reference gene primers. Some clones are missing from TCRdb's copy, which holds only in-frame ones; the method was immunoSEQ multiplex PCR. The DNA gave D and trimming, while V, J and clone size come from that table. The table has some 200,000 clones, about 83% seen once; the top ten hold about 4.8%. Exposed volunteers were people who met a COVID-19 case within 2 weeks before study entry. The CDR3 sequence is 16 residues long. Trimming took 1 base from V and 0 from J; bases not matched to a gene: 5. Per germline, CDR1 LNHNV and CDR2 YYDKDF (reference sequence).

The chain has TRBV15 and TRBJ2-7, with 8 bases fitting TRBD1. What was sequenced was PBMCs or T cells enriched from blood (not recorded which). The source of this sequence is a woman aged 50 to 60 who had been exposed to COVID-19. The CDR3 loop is CATSRGRTGNSYEQYF. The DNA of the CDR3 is TGTGCCACCAGCAGAGGCCGGACAGGGAACTCCTACGAGCAGTACTTC.